One sample yielded the 9 T cell receptor beta chains listed below, sequenced in a study of cytomegalovirus exposure and HLA in healthy donors. Both 60 Vbeta primers and 13 Jbeta primers went into the PCR. Some clones are missing from TCRdb's copy, which holds only in-frame ones; the method was immunoSEQ multiplex PCR. The sample has 150,000 to 200,000 clones; just under 80% are singletons. The sequencing input was PBMCs. The receptors derive from a woman aged 25 to 39 in good health and CMV-seropositive.

This chain uses TRBV4-3 with TRBJ2-7, with TRBD1 matching 7 bases. This CDR3 region has 16 residues. Per the germline V gene, CDR1 is LGHNA and CDR2 is YSLEER. J lost 0 bases, V lost 0 bases, and 5 bases had no gene match. CDR3 sequence: CASSQDRTGDSYEQYF. CDR3 coding DNA: TGCGCCAGCAGCCAAGATCGCACAGGGGACTCCTACGAGCAGTACTTC.

V gene TRBV19 combines with J gene TRBJ1-2; D remains unclear. Germline CDR1 and CDR2: LNHDA and SQIVND (reference sequence). Trimming took 1 base from V and 6 from J, leaving 18 bases between them. The CDR3 loop spans 16 amino acids. CDR3 protein: CASSIVRIEGLHGYTF. DNA for the CDR3: TGTGCCAGTAGTATAGTAAGGATAGAGGGTTTACATGGCTACACCTTC.

Note on this clone: Its ends do not fully match the called genes, so a read error is possible. The V gene is TRBV7-2, the J gene TRBJ2-1, with a tentative D call TRBD2 (5 bases). Germline V gene sequence: CDR1 SGHTA, CDR2 FQGNSA. This CDR3 region has 15 residues. CDR3 residues: CASSLARLMYNGQFF. In nucleotides, the CDR3 is TGTGCCAGCAGCTTAGCGCGACTAATGTACAATGGGCAGTTCTTC.

The table lists this clone with a few counts. The V gene is TRBV6-1, the J gene TRBJ1-5, with TRBD1 identical over 9 bases. Germline V lookup: CDR1 MNHNS, CDR2 SASEGT. The CDR3 is 15 amino acids. J gave up 2 bases and V 4 bases, and 3 bases lay outside the gene matches. DNA of the CDR3: TGTGCCAGCAGTGGGACAGGGGTGGGCAATCAGCCCCAGCATTTT. Encoded protein: CASSGTGVGNQPQHF.

This clone has a handful of counts. The chain carries TRBV13 and TRBJ2-2; 14 bases align to TRBD2. From germline, CDR1 is PRHDT and CDR2 FYEKMQ (reference sequence). CDR3 length: 18 residues. V lost 11 bases to trimming and J lost 3 bases; unmatched junction nucleotides: 14. In DNA, the CDR3 is TGTGCCGGGACCGACTCCGGGACTAGCGGGGGTGACACCGGGGAGCTGTTTTTT. Its translation is CAGTDSGTSGGDTGELFF.

The chain has TRBV11-2 and TRBJ2-7; 10 nucleotides agree with TRBD2. V lost 4 bases and J lost 3; bases outside the gene matches: 12. The CDR3 spans 17 residues. Germline CDR1 is SGHAT and CDR2 is FQNNGV. The CDR3 reads CASSWGPRLAGYYEQYF. As DNA, the CDR3 is TGTGCCAGCAGCTGGGGGCCCCGACTAGCGGGCTACTACGAGCAGTACTTC.

The chain has TRBV11-2 and TRBJ2-7; TRBD1 matches 8 bases. V shed 1 base, J shed 4 bases, and the junction held 3 bases outside the gene matches. The germline gives CDR1 SGHAT, CDR2 FQNNGV. The CDR3 is made up of 14 amino acids. CDR3: CASSLAGGSYEQYF. CDR3 sequence (DNA): TGTGCCAGCAGCTTAGCAGGGGGCTCGTACGAGCAGTACTTC.

This clone came up once. The junction differs from germline at one of its ends, possibly a read error. The chain recombines TRBV7-7 with TRBJ2-5, with D perhaps TRBD2 (5 bases). The CDR3 is 14 residues long. Germline lookup yields CDR1 SSHAT and CDR2 FNYEAQ (reference sequence). CDR3 loop: CASSLSPIGKTQYF. The CDR3 bases are TGTGCTAGCAGCTTATCGCCAATCGGGAAGACCCAGTACTTC.

The chain has TRBV28 and TRBJ2-5, with D tentatively TRBD1 (6 bases). Trimming removed 5 bases from V and 4 bases from J, with 14 bases in between. The CDR3 consists of 14 residues. Germline CDR1 is MDHEN and CDR2 is SYDVKM. This chain's CDR3 is CASSVTGLPETQYF. The CDR3 coding sequence is TGTGCCAGCAGTGTGACAGGCCTCCCAGAGACCCAGTACTTC.